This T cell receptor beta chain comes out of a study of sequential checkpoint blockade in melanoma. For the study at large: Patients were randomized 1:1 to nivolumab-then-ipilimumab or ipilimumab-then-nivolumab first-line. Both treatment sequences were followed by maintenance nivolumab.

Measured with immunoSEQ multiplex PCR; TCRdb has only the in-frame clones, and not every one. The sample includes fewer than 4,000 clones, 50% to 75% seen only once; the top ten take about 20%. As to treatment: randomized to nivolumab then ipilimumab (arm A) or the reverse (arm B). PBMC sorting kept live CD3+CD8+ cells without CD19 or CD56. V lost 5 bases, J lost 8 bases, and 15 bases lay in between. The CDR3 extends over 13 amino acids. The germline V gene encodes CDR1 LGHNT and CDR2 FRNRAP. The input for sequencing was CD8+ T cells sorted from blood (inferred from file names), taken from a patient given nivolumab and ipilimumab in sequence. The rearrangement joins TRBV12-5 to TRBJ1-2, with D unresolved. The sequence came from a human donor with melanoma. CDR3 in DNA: TGTGCTAGTGGTCCTGTGATCCCGAGGGGCTACACCTTC. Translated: CASGPVIPRGYTF.